Listed here is a single T cell receptor beta chain. What it recognizes is unknown. The sample originates from a study of post-analysis software for immune sequencing data. The overall study: Several disease courses (relapsing-remitting, secondary progressive and progressive-relapsing) of multiple sclerosis were included.

The TCR beta cDNA libraries contained unique molecular identifiers. The yield from approximately 1 to 10 million T cells was 500,000 or so cDNA molecules in total. TCRdb redid the calling of the PCR reads with MiXCR, one entry per CDR3 protein. The repertoire includes some 890,000 distinct CDR3 sequences, approximately 50% of them detected once, and approximately 4.3% sits in the top ten. Study-level points and caveats: Among 5 or 6 TRBV segments more frequent in patients than controls were TRBV5-6, TRBV5-1 and TRBV20-1. By F measure, strong co-clustering occurred among samples prepared in the same batch. In multiple sclerosis, normalized Chao1 diversity was significantly below that of controls.

V was clipped by 3 bases and J by 6 bases, with 13 bases between them. Germline values: CDR1 PRHDT, CDR2 FYEKMQ (reference sequence). The CDR3 has 14 amino acids. The chain is built from TRBV13 and TRBJ2-3, with D uncertain. The clonotype comes from a girl between 10 and 17 years old with multiple sclerosis. The specimen sequenced was blood. Here the CDR3 reads CASSLRGWADTQYF. In nucleotides, the CDR3 is TGTGCCAGCAGCTTGCGCGGTTGGGCCGATACGCAGTATTTT.